One and the same sample provided the 9 T cell receptor beta chains below, sequenced in a study of immunodeficiency. Sequencing used immunoSEQ multiplex PCR; TCRdb keeps in-frame clones, though not all of them. The data contain around 1,000 clones, about 90% of them singletons. Sequencing used CD4+ T cells from blood. These receptor sequences come from a female donor.

The chain employs TRBV3-1 (or the pseudogene TRBV3-2) and TRBJ2-1; weak D call: TRBD2 (6 bases). CDR3 size: 15 residues. Germline V gives CDR1 LGHDT, CDR2 YNNKEL (reference sequence). Trimming removed 5 bases at V and 5 bases at J, with 16 bases between. CDR3 coding DNA: TGTGCCAGCAGCGCCGGGACTGGGGCCAACAATGAGCAGTTCTTC. Protein sequence: CASSAGTGANNEQFF.

Note on this clone: The junction and the germline gene differ at one end; a read error may be behind it. This chain connects TRBV6-4 to TRBJ1-2; 9 nucleotides match TRBD1. This CDR3 has 13 amino acids. Germline V CDR1 and CDR2: MRHNA, SNTAGT. Written as DNA, the CDR3 is TGTGCCAGCAGCGTCAACCGGGACAGGGCACTTTTCTTC. It codes for CASSVNRDRALFF.

The J gene is TRBJ2-1, the V gene TRBV5-6; TRBD2 matches at 12 bases. CDR3 length equals 15 residues. The V gene end was trimmed by 1 base and the J gene end by 8 bases; junction bases not matched to a gene: 4. Per germline, CDR1 SGHDT and CDR2 YYEEEE. CDR3 in DNA: TGTGCCAGCAGCTTGTCACTAGCGGGGGGCCATGAGCAGTTCTTC. Protein product: CASSLSLAGGHEQFF. Filled out from reference TRBV5-6 and TRBJ2-1, the complete variable domain reads DAGVTQSPTHLIKTRGQQVTLRCSPKSGHDTVSWYQQALGQGPQFIFQYYEEEERQRGNFPDRFSGHQFPNYSSELNVNALLLGDSALYLCASSLSLAGGHEQFFGPGTRLTVL.

Here the CDR3 reads CAWTVEGMIRMDEQYF. The CDR3 DNA reads as TGTGCCTGGACTGTAGAGGGGATGATTAGGATGGACGAGCAGTACTTC. This chain connects TRBV30 to TRBJ2-7; D may correspond to TRBD1 or TRBD2 (5 bases each). Germline V gene lookup returns CDR1 GTSNPN and CDR2 SVGIG (reference sequence). The CDR3 is made up of 16 amino acids. The V end was cut by 4 bases, the J end by 5 bases, with 24 bases between.

The sample holds a few counts of this clone. The CDR3 loop is CAWSSVGNTIYF. CDR3 bases: TGTGCCTGGAGTTCAGTTGGAAACACCATATATTTT. The gene calls are TRBV30 and TRBJ1-3; no reliable D call. V was clipped by 2 bases and J by 3 bases, with 5 bases between them. In germline, CDR1 is GTSNPN, CDR2 SVGIG (reference sequence). This CDR3 has 12 residues.

The rearrangement links TRBV6-1 to TRBJ2-6; no clear D. The CDR3 contains 19 residues. V lost 2 bases to trimming and J lost 0 bases, with 17 bases between them. Germline V gene data show CDR1 as MNHNS and CDR2 as SASEGT. The DNA of the CDR3 is TGTGCCAGCAGTGAAAAGAGGATACAAGGGCTCTCTGGGGCCAACGTCCTGACTTTC. Its protein is CASSEKRIQGLSGANVLTF.

The rearrangement joins TRBV18 to TRBJ1-6; D is unclear. The CDR3 is 12 amino acids. Germline V gives CDR1 KGHSH, CDR2 LQKENI. V lost 6 bases and J lost 6, with 6 bases in between. Here the CDR3 DNA reads TGTGCCAGCTCGGCGGGTAATTCACCCCTCCACTTT. It specifies CASSAGNSPLHF.

The chain uses TRBV6-1 and TRBJ1-2, with a tentative D call TRBD1 (5 bases). Trimming pared 3 bases from V and 0 bases from J, leaving 8 bases between. This CDR3 is built from 14 residues. Germline V gives CDR1 MNHNS, CDR2 SASEGT. Here the CDR3 reads CASSDFRANYGYTF. The DNA of the CDR3 is TGTGCCAGCAGTGATTTCAGGGCTAACTATGGCTACACCTTC.

J is TRBJ1-5 and V is TRBV6-1; D ambiguous. Germline CDR1 and CDR2: MNHNS and SASEGT. Trimming shortened V by 1 base and J by 0 bases, and 10 bases separated the two germline ends. The CDR3 is 16 amino acids. In nucleotides, the CDR3 is TGTGCCAGCAGTGAAGTACGGGTGATTAGCAATCAGCCCCAGCATTTT. Amino acid sequence: CASSEVRVISNQPQHF.